Each of the 10 T cell receptor beta chains below was sequenced from the same sample in a study of T cell clonality in common variable immunodeficiency (dated by TCRdb to between 2015 and 2016). Beyond this particular receptor, the publication reports: Reportedly, TCRbeta sequences from CVID had fewer deletions and N-nucleotide insertions, and highly modified clones with 13 or more V deletions were absent from CVID.

No antigen is known for these receptors. Library creation used the immunoSEQ multiplex PCR assay. The table was pulled from immuneACCESS by TCRdb, which kept in-frame rearrangements only. Such tables lose some clones; where checked, under half of the loss comes from unresolved V genes, and the rest has no known cause. This sample has about 30,000 clones in the table, none counted a single time. Roughly 5.4% of the sample belongs to the ten largest clones. Sequenced material: peripheral blood mononuclear cells. These receptors originate from a human donor with common variable immunodeficiency.

This clone was seen only a few times. The CDR3 extends 3 residues past the end of the read, so its final part is completed from the germline J gene. The rearrangement links TRBV20-1 to TRBJ2-1; a possible D gene is TRBD2 (5 bases). Germline CDR1 and CDR2: DFQATT and SNEGSKA (reference sequence). V was cut by 3 bases and J by 7 bases, with 10 bases left in between. The CDR3 spans 12 residues. This chain's CDR3 is CSARQRRNEQFF. The sequenced part of the CDR3 DNA is TGCAGTGCTAGGCAGCGGCGTAATGAG.

This clone was recorded a few times. The CDR3 is cut off 3 residues early in the read; its end comes from the germline J gene. The chain carries TRBV30 and TRBJ1-1, with 7 bases matching TRBD1. The CDR3 is made up of 13 amino acids. From germline, CDR1 is GTSNPN and CDR2 SVGIG (reference sequence). J was trimmed by 5 bases and V by 5 bases; bases with no gene match: 8. The sequenced CDR3 bases are TGTGCCTGGCTCCGACAGGGTAGTACTGAA. Its protein product is CAWLRQGSTE. The full CDR3 sequence reads CAWLRQGSTEAFF.

This clone was picked up many times. The read terminates 3 residues ahead of where the CDR3 ends, so the germline J gene completes it. This chain connects TRBV10-3 to TRBJ2-7; 10 nucleotides align to TRBD1. V lost 2 bases, J lost 3 bases, and 10 bases stayed unmatched. Germline values: CDR1 ENHRY, CDR2 SYGVKD. CDR3 length: 17 amino acids. The CDR3 bases that were read are TGTGCCATCAGTGAGGACTACGTGGGACAGGGGCGCTACGAG. Its protein product is CAISEDYVGQGRYE. The complete CDR3 sequence is CAISEDYVGQGRYEQYF.

A word on this clone: The CDR3 goes on 3 residues after the read ends, and that part is filled in from the germline J gene. V usage is TRBV19 and J usage is TRBJ1-4; weak D call: TRBD1 (5 bases). V lost 9 bases to trimming and J lost 3 bases, with 23 bases between them. CDR1 and CDR2 from the germline V gene are LNHDA and SQIVND (reference sequence). The CDR3 contains 17 residues. CDR3 DNA, as far as it was read: TGTGCCAGCCCGCCGCCGTGGGGCACGGGAGCTAATGAAAAA. It yields the protein CASPPPWGTGANEK. The whole CDR3 protein reads CASPPPWGTGANEKLFF.

This clone was seen many times. The DNA ends 3 residues before the CDR3 does, and the rest of the CDR3 is filled in from the germline J gene. The chain is built from TRBV30 and TRBJ1-5; tentatively, D is TRBD1 (6 bases). In germline, CDR1 is GTSNPN, CDR2 SVGIG (reference sequence). The germline V and J ends were trimmed by 0 bases and 5 bases, with 17 bases remaining between them. This CDR3 is 16 amino acids long. CDR3 bases read: TGTGCCTGGAGTGTAATGGGGCCGGGGGGCGATCAGCCC. Encoded protein: CAWSVMGPGGDQP. In full, the CDR3 reads CAWSVMGPGGDQPQHF.

Regarding this clone: The read is 3 residues too short to cover the CDR3 end, so that end is filled in from the germline J gene. The rearrangement links TRBV19 to TRBJ1-2, with a possible D match to TRBD1 (5 bases). Germline V gene lookup returns CDR1 LNHDA and CDR2 SQIVND (reference sequence). The V end lost 7 bases, the J end lost 6 bases, and 18 bases lay between the germline ends. CDR3 length: 14 residues. CDR3 DNA, as far as it was read: TGTGCCAGTAACTTTAATTGGGGGACTGATGGC. Residues: CASNFNWGTDG. The full CDR3 is CASNFNWGTDGYTF.

Many counts were recorded for this clone. The read falls 3 residues short of the CDR3 end, and the missing part is taken from the germline J gene. The rearrangement links TRBV7-2 to TRBJ1-1, with 7 bases fitting TRBD1. Germline CDR1 and CDR2: SGHTA and FQGNSA. V was pared by 6 bases and J by 7 bases, with 11 bases of the junction left unmatched. The CDR3 has 14 residues. The covered CDR3 bases are TGTGCCAGCAGTCCGCAAGGGGGCAAGGGTGAA. Protein product: CASSPQGGKGE. The complete CDR3 sequence is CASSPQGGKGEAFF. The full variable domain, in which reference TRBV7-2 and TRBJ1-1 provide the parts outside the CDR3, is GAGVSQSPSNKVTEKGKDVELRCDPISGHTALYWYRQSLGQGLEFLIYFQGNSAPDKSGLPSDRFSAERTGGSVSTLTIQRTQQEDSAVYLCASSPQGGKGEAFFGQGTRLTVV.

To note about this clone: From the germline J gene comes the end of the CDR3, since the read stops 3 residues before it. This chain joins TRBV19 and TRBJ1-2; TRBD1 is a possible D gene (5 bases). Germline CDR1 LNHDA, CDR2 SQIVND (reference sequence). CDR3 length equals 13 residues. V lost 7 bases, J lost 5 bases, and 14 bases lay in between. CDR3 DNA (partial): TGTGCCAGTAACGGCAGGGTGACATATGGC. Translation gives CASNGRVTYG. The CDR3 in its entirety is CASNGRVTYGYTF.

In its sample, this clone was seen many times. The read terminates 3 residues before the CDR3 end, so the remaining end is supplied by the germline J gene. The chain links TRBV18 to TRBJ1-1; D might be TRBD1 (6 bases). Germline V gene lookup returns CDR1 KGHSH and CDR2 LQKENI. The CDR3 loop spans 17 amino acids. V was cut by 3 bases and J by 0 bases, with 17 bases left in between. CDR3 residues: CASSPGIGQSMNTEAFF. CDR3 bases read: TGTGCCAGCTCACCTGGAATTGGACAGTCTATGAACACTGAA.

In this sample, this clone turned up many times. The read ends 3 residues early relative to the CDR3; the germline J gene fills the gap. The rearrangement uses TRBV7-2 and TRBJ2-1; D remains unclear. The CDR3 extends over 11 amino acids. Germline V gene data show CDR1 as SGHTA and CDR2 as FQGNSA. V shed 5 bases and J shed 6 bases, with 5 bases lying between them. The CDR3 bases that were read are TGTGCCAGCAGCCTCTCCAATGAG. Translated, it gives CASSLSNE. The entire CDR3 is CASSLSNEQFF. Together with reference TRBV7-2 and TRBJ2-1, the CDR3 gives the full variable domain: GAGVSQSPSNKVTEKGKDVELRCDPISGHTALYWYRQSLGQGLEFLIYFQGNSAPDKSGLPSDRFSAERTGGSVSTLTIQRTQQEDSAVYLCASSLSNEQFFGPGTRLTVL.